The present T cell receptor (beta chain) was sequenced within a study of cytomegalovirus exposure and HLA in healthy donors. Findings and caveats of the study: Later analysis found that TCR beta chains associated with HLA were more clonally expanded than other, equally common chains. It was in a later analysis that TCR association rates were seen to vary by HLA locus, highest for DRB1 and lowest for HLA-C. The study labeled 164 TCR beta chains cytomegalovirus-associated. Donors belonging to an Asian-associated ancestry cluster reportedly showed fewer N-insertions in productive TCRs than the roughly 670-donor mean, according to what a later analysis found.

On this clone: Its antigen is unidentified.

Amplification used 60 Vbeta primers and 13 Jbeta primers. Generated by immunoSEQ multiplex PCR, the TCRdb table keeps only in-frame clones and is missing some. The repertoire includes about 130,000 clones, 79% of them detected once, and 6% to 7.5% sits in the top ten. CDR1 and CDR2 from the germline V gene are SGHAT and FQNNGV. This CDR3 is 13 amino acids long. The V gene lost 1 base and the J gene lost 6 bases, with 6 bases spanning the gap. The rearrangement uses TRBV11-2 and TRBJ2-2, with D tentatively TRBD2 (6 bases). Sequenced sample: PBMCs. The receptor was derived from a man between 35 and 55 years old in good health and CMV-seropositive. CDR3 nucleotide sequence: TGTGCCAGCAGCTTAGCGGGGGCCGGGGAGCTGTTTTTT. Its translation is CASSLAGAGELFF.